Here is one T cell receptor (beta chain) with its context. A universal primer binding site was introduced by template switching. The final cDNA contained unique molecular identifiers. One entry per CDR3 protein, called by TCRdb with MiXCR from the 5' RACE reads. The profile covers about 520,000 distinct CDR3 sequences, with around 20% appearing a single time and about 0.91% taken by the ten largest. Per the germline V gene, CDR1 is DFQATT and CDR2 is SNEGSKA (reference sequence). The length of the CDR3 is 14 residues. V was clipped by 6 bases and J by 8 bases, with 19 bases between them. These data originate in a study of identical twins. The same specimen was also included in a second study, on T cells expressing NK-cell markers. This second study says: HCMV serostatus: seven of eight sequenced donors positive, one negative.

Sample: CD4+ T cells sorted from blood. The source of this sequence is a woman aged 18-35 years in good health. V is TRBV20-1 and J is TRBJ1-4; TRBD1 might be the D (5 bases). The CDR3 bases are TGCAGTGCCCCTATAGGCAGGGTGGACGAAAAACTGTTTTTT. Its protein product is CSAPIGRVDEKLFF.